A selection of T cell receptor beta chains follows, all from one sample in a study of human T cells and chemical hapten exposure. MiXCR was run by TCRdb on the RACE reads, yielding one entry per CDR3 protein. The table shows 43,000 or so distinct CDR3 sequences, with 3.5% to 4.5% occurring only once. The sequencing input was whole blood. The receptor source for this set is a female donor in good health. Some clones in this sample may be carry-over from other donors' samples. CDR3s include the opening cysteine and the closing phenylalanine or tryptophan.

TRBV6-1,CASNTGGTGFNYGYTF
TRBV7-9,CASNPTGTSGITDTQYF
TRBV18,CASSPPIWDRSNTGELFF
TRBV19,CASSSGQRFNQPQHF
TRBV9,CASSERDTVMGPQHF
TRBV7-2,CASSSDRAPTGELFF
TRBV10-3,CAISDDSLKSADTQYF
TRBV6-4,CASSGRRDSPPNQPQHF
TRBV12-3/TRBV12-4,CASRRDGDNEKLFF
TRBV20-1,CSASPNSGQNTEAFF
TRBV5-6,CASSFLYNLNSELFF
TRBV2,CASRELAGGTYEQYF
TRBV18,CASSPGRDQPQHF
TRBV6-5,CASSAGLYNEQFF
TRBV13,CASSAGTGYQPQHF
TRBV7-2,CASSPQSRGFYGYTF
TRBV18,CASSPGDRQPQHF
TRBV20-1,CSARDRGGGPAYNEQFF
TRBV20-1,CSAPMGQGPNYGYTF
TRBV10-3,CAISDYRIAYEQYF
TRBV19,CASSVLGNTEAFF
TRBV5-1,CASSFGAGSTDTQYF
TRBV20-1,CSARGGGVGTDTQYF
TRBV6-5,CASSSPRYGVYEQYF
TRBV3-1,CASSLSGGNQETQYF
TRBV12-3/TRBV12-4,CASSFGRSRSTQYF
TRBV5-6,CASSLSGPGELFF
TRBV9,CASSLGQAADTQYF
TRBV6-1,CASSEWEAGGPGEQYF
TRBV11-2,CASSLYVAEQYF
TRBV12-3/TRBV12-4,CASSSGTGHWGQPQHF
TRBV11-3,CASSFGGAGANGYTQYF
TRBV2,CARGSGASGANVLTF
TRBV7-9,CASSLVRQGPYSNQPQHF
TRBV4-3,CASSQDLRDRADEQYF
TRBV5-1,CASSWKQGQTHQYSNQPQHF
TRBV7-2,CASSYGRSGANVLTF
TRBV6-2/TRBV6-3,CASSYRRKTDTQYF
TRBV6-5,CASSYKQWGNTEAFF
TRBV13,CASSLSGTSGAMYQETQYF
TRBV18,CASSPMVGQGPNSEKLFF
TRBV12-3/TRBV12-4,CASLRGANEQFF
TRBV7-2,CASSPSGGEKLFF
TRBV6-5,CASSFHENTEAFF
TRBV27,CASRPYSFDRYNSPLHF
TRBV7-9,CASSFNRGNTEAFF
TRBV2,CASRYRHNLSPNEQFF
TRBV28,CASSLRGRNTEAFF
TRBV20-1,CSANPGTVNTEAFF
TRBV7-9,CASSLWDFRGAKNIQYF
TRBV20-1,CSAESGVDTQYF
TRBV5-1,CASSLAGDSNSPLHF
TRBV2,CASLGQPTDTQYF